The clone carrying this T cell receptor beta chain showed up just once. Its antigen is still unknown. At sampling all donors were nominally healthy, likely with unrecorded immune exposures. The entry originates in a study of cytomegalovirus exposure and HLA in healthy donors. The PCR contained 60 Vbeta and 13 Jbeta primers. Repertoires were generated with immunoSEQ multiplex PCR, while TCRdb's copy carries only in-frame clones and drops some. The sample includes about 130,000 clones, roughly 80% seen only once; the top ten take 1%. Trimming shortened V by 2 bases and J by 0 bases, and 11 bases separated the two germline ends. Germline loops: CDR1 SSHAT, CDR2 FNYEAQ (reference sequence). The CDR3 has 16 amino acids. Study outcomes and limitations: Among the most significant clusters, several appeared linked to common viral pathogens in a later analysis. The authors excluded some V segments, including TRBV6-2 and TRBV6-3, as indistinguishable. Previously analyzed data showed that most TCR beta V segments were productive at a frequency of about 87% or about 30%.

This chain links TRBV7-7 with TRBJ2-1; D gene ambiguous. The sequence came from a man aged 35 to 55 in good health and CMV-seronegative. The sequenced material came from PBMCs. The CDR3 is CASSLQIGLSYNEQFF. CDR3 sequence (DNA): TGTGCCAGCAGCTTACAAATTGGGCTCTCCTACAATGAGCAGTTCTTC.